The 24 T cell receptor beta chains presented below share a single source sample, sequenced in a study of cytotoxic CD8 clonotypes in ibrutinib-treated CLL. Clones were sequenced by immunoSEQ multiplex PCR, and TCRdb holds only the in-frame ones, with some missing. The table includes about 130,000 clones, roughly three quarters detected once. Sequenced here: PBMCs, sampled after 12 months of ibrutinib treatment. The receptors originated from a human donor with chronic lymphocytic leukemia.

The V gene is TRBV7-2, the J gene TRBJ2-5, with TRBD2 matching over 8 bases. The J call may be wrong; the DNA end is better matched by TRBJ2-7. This CDR3 has 13 residues. Germline-derived CDR1 and CDR2 are SGHTA and FQGNSA. The CDR3 sequence is CASSQTSGYEQYF. The CDR3 DNA sequence: TGTGCCAGCAGCCAAACTAGCGGCTACGAGCAGTACTTC.

The chain combines TRBV19 with TRBJ2-6; no definite D call. This CDR3 comprises 13 residues. V lost 9 bases, J lost 0 bases, and 6 bases lay in between. Germline V gene lookup returns CDR1 LNHDA and CDR2 SQIVND (reference sequence). The CDR3 DNA reads TGTGCCAGCAAGGTCTCTGGGGCCAACGTCCTGACTTTC. Protein product: CASKVSGANVLTF.

V is TRBV9 and J is TRBJ2-1; the D gene is possibly TRBD2 (5 bases). V dropped 2 bases and J dropped 0 bases, with 18 bases sitting between them. CDR3 length: 18 residues. Germline assignment: CDR1 SGDLS and CDR2 YYNGEE. This CDR3 is CASSVPRRGVGSYNEQFF. As DNA, the CDR3 is TGTGCCAGCAGCGTTCCACGTCGGGGAGTAGGCTCCTACAATGAGCAGTTCTTC.

The genes are TRBV19 and TRBJ2-2; no reliable D call. Germline CDR1 and CDR2: LNHDA and SQIVND (reference sequence). Deletions cut 4 bases from V and 6 bases from J, with 6 bases between. There are 12 residues in the CDR3. The CDR3 reads CASSTTAGELFF. The DNA of the CDR3 is TGTGCCAGTAGTACCACAGCCGGGGAGCTGTTTTTT.

V gene TRBV7-2 combines with J gene TRBJ1-2, with D uncertain. CDR3 length equals 15 residues. Germline V CDR1 and CDR2: SGHTA, FQGNSA. The V and J ends lost 1 base and 7 bases respectively, with 16 bases between them. CDR3 residues: CASSLGTRGRGGYTF. As DNA, the CDR3 is TGTGCCAGCAGCTTAGGGACCAGAGGGCGAGGTGGCTACACCTTC.

This chain links TRBV28 with TRBJ2-2; no firm D call. In germline, CDR1 is MDHEN, CDR2 SYDVKM. The CDR3 is made up of 13 amino acids. The germline V and J ends were trimmed by 5 bases and 3 bases, with 7 bases remaining between them. The CDR3 sequence: CASSKVYTGELFF. CDR3 coding DNA: TGTGCCAGCAGTAAGGTATACACCGGGGAGCTGTTTTTT. Supplemented by reference TRBV28 and TRBJ2-2, the full variable domain reads DVKVTQSSRYLVKRTGEKVFLECVQDMDHENMFWYRQDPGLGLRLIYFSYDVKMKEKGDIPEGYSVSREKKERFSLILESASTNQTSMYLCASSKVYTGELFFGEGSRLTVL.

This clone appeared a few times. The chain recombines TRBV10-1 with TRBJ1-1; the match to TRBD1 covers 7 bases. Trimming cost V 6 bases and J 5 bases; bases outside gene matches: 6. The germline CDR1 and CDR2 sequences are WNHNN and SYGVQD (reference sequence). This CDR3 contains 13 residues. CDR3 region: CASRQGISTEAFF. The CDR3 DNA follows: TGCGCCAGCAGACAGGGGATTTCGACTGAAGCTTTCTTT.

V is TRBV7-2 and J is TRBJ1-1; the D is unclear. Germline CDR1 reads SGHTA; CDR2 reads FQGNSA. This CDR3 contains 13 residues. Trimming removed 1 base at V and 1 base at J, with 4 bases between. CDR3 loop: CASSLVKNTEAFF. CDR3 coding DNA: TGTGCCAGCAGCTTAGTCAAGAACACTGAAGCTTTCTTT.

This rearrangement joins TRBV4-3 to TRBJ1-3; TRBD1 agrees at 10 bases. Trimming at V came to 4 bases and at J to 2 bases, leaving 17 bases not matched to a gene. CDR1 and CDR2 (germline): LGHNA, YSLEER. This CDR3 region has 20 residues. CDR3 region: CASSRKVASTGTGAGNTIYF. In DNA, the CDR3 is TGCGCCAGCAGCCGTAAGGTTGCATCGACCGGGACAGGGGCTGGAAACACCATATATTTT.

The rearrangement joins TRBV7-9 to TRBJ2-1, with TRBD2 identical over 9 bases. V shed 5 bases, J shed 12 bases, and the junction held 20 bases outside the gene matches. CDR3 length: 17 amino acids. From germline, CDR1 is SEHNR and CDR2 FQNEAQ (reference sequence). The DNA of the CDR3 is TGTGCCAGCAGCCCCCAGGGCCTAGCGGGATACAATGAGTGGCAGTTCTTC. It translates to CASSPQGLAGYNEWQFF.

This clone was picked up one time. J is TRBJ2-3 and V is TRBV27, with 7 bases lining up with TRBD2. The germline gives CDR1 MNHEY, CDR2 SMNVEV (reference sequence). Trimming took 5 bases from V and 5 from J; bases not matched to a gene: 13. This CDR3 contains 16 residues. The CDR3 spells CASSPQGLSVGDTQYF. The DNA of the CDR3 is TGTGCCAGCAGTCCTCAGGGACTATCAGTCGGAGATACGCAGTATTTT.

This clone appeared a few times. This sequence joins TRBV4-2 and TRBJ2-7; 12 bases map to TRBD2. This CDR3 is 17 amino acids long. The J segment lost 2 bases and the V segment lost 0 bases, leaving 5 bases of the junction unmatched. Germline lookup yields CDR1 LGHNA and CDR2 YNFKEQ. The CDR3 loop is CASSQDQLAGGPYEQYF. The CDR3 coding sequence is TGTGCCAGCAGCCAAGATCAACTAGCGGGAGGCCCCTACGAGCAGTACTTC.

The rearrangement joins TRBV5-6 to TRBJ1-2, with 7 bases aligning to TRBD1. The CDR3 sequence is 17 residues long. Germline V gives CDR1 SGHDT, CDR2 YYEEEE. Losses at the gene ends were 3 bases for V and 7 bases for J; bases not matched to a gene: 18. This CDR3 reads CASSWYVGGVYDPGYTF. For the CDR3, the DNA is TGTGCCAGCAGCTGGTACGTAGGGGGCGTCTATGATCCTGGCTACACCTTC.

V gene TRBV5-1 combines with J gene TRBJ1-2; no definite D call. The CDR3 runs 15 residues. The germline V gene has CDR1 SGHRS and CDR2 YFSETQ. Trimming removed 0 bases from V and 0 bases from J, with 9 bases in between. The CDR3, as DNA: TGCGCCAGCAGCTTGGGCAGACTGTCTAACTATGGCTACACCTTC. It codes for CASSLGRLSNYGYTF.

The rearrangement links TRBV19 to TRBJ2-6; the D is unclear. The V gene lost 10 bases and the J gene lost 6 bases, with 19 bases spanning the gap. This CDR3 is 15 amino acids long. Looked up from germline, CDR1 is LNHDA and CDR2 is SQIVND (reference sequence). In DNA, the CDR3 is TGTGCCACCATGGGCCGACTCTCACCGGCCAACGTCCTGACTTTC. Translated, it gives CATMGRLSPANVLTF. The whole variable domain, filled in from reference TRBV19 and TRBJ2-6, reads DGGITQSPKYLFRKEGQNVTLSCEQNLNHDAMYWYRQDPGQGLRLIYYSQIVNDFQKGDIAEGYSVSREKKESFPLTVTSAQKNPTAFYLCATMGRLSPANVLTFGAGSRLTVL.

The V and J genes are TRBV6-1 and TRBJ1-3; 9 bases map to TRBD1. The CDR3 totals 13 residues. Trimming took 6 bases from V and 5 from J; bases not matched to a gene: 2. Germline loops: CDR1 MNHNS, CDR2 SASEGT. In nucleotides, the CDR3 is TGTGCCAGCAGGGGACAGGGTAGAAACACCATATATTTT. It yields the protein CASRGQGRNTIYF.

V gene TRBV19 combines with J gene TRBJ2-1, with D unclear. Germline CDR1 reads LNHDA; CDR2 reads SQIVND (reference sequence). This CDR3 is built from 15 residues. With 1 base removed from V and 3 bases from J, the gap between germline ends came to 10 bases. DNA for the CDR3: TGTGCCAGTAGTATAGCTGTTCTGGGCTACAATGAGCAGTTCTTC. Its translation is CASSIAVLGYNEQFF.

Details on this clone: The junction departs from germline at one end; a sequencing error may be responsible. J is TRBJ1-2 and V is TRBV30; unclear D gene. The CDR3 contains 15 residues. CDR1 and CDR2 from the germline V gene are GTSNPN and SVGIG (reference sequence). This chain's CDR3 is CAWGDGRRRISRSQF. CDR3 bases: TGTGCCTGGGGAGACGGGAGGAGAAGGATATCCCGGTCCCAATTC. The whole variable domain, remainder taken from reference TRBV30 and TRBJ1-2, is SQTIHQWPATLVQPVGSPLSLECTVEGTSNPNLYWYRQAAGRGLQLLFYSVGIGQISSEVPQNLSASRPQDRQFILSSKKLLLSDSGFYLCAWGDGRRRISRSQFGSGTRLTVV.

This sequence joins TRBV21-1 and TRBJ2-5. TRBV21-1 constitutes a pseudogene. The CDR3 covers 15 residues. Written as DNA, the CDR3 is TGTGCCGCCAAAGTGGATCCTACACACCAAGAGACCCAGTACTTC. It encodes CAAKVDPTHQETQYF.

J is TRBJ1-1 and V is TRBV5-1; D perhaps matches TRBD1 (6 bases). V lost 2 bases, J lost 1 base, and 12 bases lay in between. This CDR3 has 15 amino acids. CDR1 is SGHRS and CDR2 is YFSETQ in the germline V gene. The CDR3 loop is CASSFRGLTNTEAFF. The CDR3 nucleotides are TGCGCCAGCAGCTTCAGGGGCTTGACGAACACTGAAGCTTTCTTT.

The chain links TRBV5-1 to TRBJ2-7; 9 positions agree with TRBD2. Germline V lookup: CDR1 SGHRS, CDR2 YFSETQ. Losses at the gene ends were 4 bases for V and 6 bases for J; bases not matched to a gene: 11. This CDR3 region has 15 residues. The CDR3 sequence is CASSPRGGSGSEQYF. The CDR3 bases are TGCGCCAGCAGCCCCCGGGGCGGTAGCGGGAGCGAGCAGTACTTC.

V usage is TRBV7-8 and J usage is TRBJ1-2, with TRBD1 as a possible D gene (6 bases). The CDR3 is 15 residues long. V was shortened by 5 bases and J by 1 base, with 14 bases between the two germline ends. The germline gives CDR1 SGHVS, CDR2 FQNEAQ. The CDR3 DNA is TGTGCCAGCAGCAAACGGGACACCGGTAACTATGGCTACACCTTC. Translation gives CASSKRDTGNYGYTF.

The chain is built from TRBV7-9 and TRBJ1-4; 11 bases align to TRBD1. Unmatched junction bases numbered 9, after V lost 2 bases and J lost 7 bases. The germline gives CDR1 SEHNR, CDR2 FQNEAQ (reference sequence). The CDR3 contains 17 residues. The CDR3 here is CASSLPGQGVGGEKLFF. CDR3 DNA: TGTGCCAGCAGCTTACCGGGACAGGGGGTAGGAGGTGAAAAACTGTTTTTT.

The rearrangement uses TRBV5-1 and TRBJ2-2; 7 bases line up with TRBD2. Germline V lookup: CDR1 SGHRS, CDR2 YFSETQ. The CDR3 is made up of 15 amino acids. The junction had 12 bases not matched to a gene; V was cut back by 7 bases and J by 6 bases. Here the CDR3 DNA reads TGCGCCAGCCAAACCGGGACTACCCCCTCCGGGGAGCTGTTTTTT. It is translated as CASQTGTTPSGELFF.